Listed here is a single T cell receptor beta chain. The V gene's germline CDR1 is KGHDR and CDR2 SFDVKD. This CDR3 has 14 residues. V dropped 8 bases and J dropped 3; count of bases not matched to a gene: 6. These data are taken from a study of blood T cell repertoires in COVID-19. TCRdb keeps only in-frame clones here, not all; method: immunoSEQ multiplex PCR. The profile shows about 100,000 clones, approximately 80% of them singletons. Sequencing used peripheral blood. This sequence originates from a woman in her 70s with acute or convalescent COVID-19. This chain joins TRBV24-1 and TRBJ2-1; 7 bases are shared with TRBD1. Here the CDR3 reads CATNSGGLYNEQFF. The CDR3 DNA reads TGTGCCACCAATTCAGGGGGTCTCTACAATGAGCAGTTCTTC.